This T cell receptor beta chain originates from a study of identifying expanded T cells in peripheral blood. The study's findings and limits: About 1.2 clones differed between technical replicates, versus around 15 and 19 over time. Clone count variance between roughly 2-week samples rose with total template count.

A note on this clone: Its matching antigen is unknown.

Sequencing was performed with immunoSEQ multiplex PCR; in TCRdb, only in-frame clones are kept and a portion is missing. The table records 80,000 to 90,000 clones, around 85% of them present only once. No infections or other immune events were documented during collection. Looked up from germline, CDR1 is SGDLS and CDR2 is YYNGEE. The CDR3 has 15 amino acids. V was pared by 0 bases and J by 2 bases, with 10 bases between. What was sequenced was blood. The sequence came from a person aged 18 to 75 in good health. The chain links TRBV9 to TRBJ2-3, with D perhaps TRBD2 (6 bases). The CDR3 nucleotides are TGTGCCAGCAGCGTAGGTGGGGGGACCACAGATACGCAGTATTTT. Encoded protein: CASSVGGGTTDTQYF.